Listed here are 5 T cell receptor beta chains from one sample, sequenced in a study of response to subunit inactivated influenza vaccine. Each CDR3 protein is one row after TCRdb ran MiXCR on the RT-PCR reads. The profile covers 500,000 to 550,000 distinct CDR3 sequences, with approximately 7.1% appearing a single time and 10% to 15% taken by the ten largest. Sequenced here: PBMCs from blood, sampled less than 30 months after vaccination. The receptors originated from a man aged 45-69 years who received an inactivated influenza vaccine.

V usage is TRBV5-1 and J usage is TRBJ2-5; 7 nucleotides align to TRBD1. J gave up 5 bases and V 3 bases, and 7 bases lay outside the gene matches. Per germline, CDR1 SGHRS and CDR2 YFSETQ. The CDR3 contains 14 residues. CDR3 sequence: CASSWDQGGETQYF. CDR3 coding DNA: TGCGCCAGCAGCTGGGATCAAGGGGGCGAGACCCAGTACTTC.

The chain carries TRBV28 and TRBJ1-5; 8 positions match TRBD1. CDR3 length equals 15 residues. Trimming removed 8 bases from V and 5 bases from J; junction bases left unmatched: 11. In germline, CDR1 is MDHEN, CDR2 SYDVKM. The CDR3 DNA follows: TGTGCCAGCGTGGTAGGCAGGGGGCTCCATCAGCCCCAGCATTTT. Its protein is CASVVGRGLHQPQHF.

The table lists this clonotype with many counts. The chain couples TRBV28 to TRBJ1-5, with TRBD1 as a possible D gene (5 bases). The germline gives CDR1 MDHEN, CDR2 SYDVKM. Between the trimmed V and J ends, which lost 7 bases and 2 bases, there was a span of 12 bases. The CDR3 has 14 residues. The CDR3 sequence: CASKGTTGNQPQHF. The CDR3 coding sequence is TGTGCCAGCAAAGGGACCACGGGCAATCAGCCCCAGCATTTT.

The chain carries TRBV4-3 and TRBJ1-3, with a weak D call TRBD1 (5 bases). V dropped 1 base and J dropped 2 bases, with 6 bases sitting between them. The germline V gene encodes CDR1 LGHNA and CDR2 YSLEER. The CDR3 sequence is 14 residues long. CDR3 loop: CASSQVRAGNTIYF. In DNA, the CDR3 is TGCGCCAGCAGCCAAGTCAGGGCTGGAAACACCATATATTTT.

Ten or more counts support this clonotype. V is TRBV29-1 and J is TRBJ2-7; 7 nucleotides align to TRBD2. Trimming removed 1 base from V and 4 bases from J; junction bases left unmatched: 1. Germline CDR1 is SQVTM and CDR2 is ANQGSEA. The CDR3 has 12 amino acids. The CDR3 DNA reads TGCAGCGTTGAAGGGGGGGGTTACGAGCAGTACTTC. It translates to CSVEGGGYEQYF.